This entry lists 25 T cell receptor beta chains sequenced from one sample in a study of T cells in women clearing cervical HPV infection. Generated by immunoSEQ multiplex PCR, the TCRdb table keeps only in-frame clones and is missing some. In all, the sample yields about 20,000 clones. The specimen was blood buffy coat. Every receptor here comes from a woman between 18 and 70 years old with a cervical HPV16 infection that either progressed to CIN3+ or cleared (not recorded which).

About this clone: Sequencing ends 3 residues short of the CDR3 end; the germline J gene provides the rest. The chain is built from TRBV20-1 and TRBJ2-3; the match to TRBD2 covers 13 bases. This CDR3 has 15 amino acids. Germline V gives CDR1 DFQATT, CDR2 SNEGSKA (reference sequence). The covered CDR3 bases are TGCAGTGCTAGACAGACTAGCGGGGGGCTGGAGACG. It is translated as CSARQTSGGLET. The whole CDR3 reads CSARQTSGGLETQYF.

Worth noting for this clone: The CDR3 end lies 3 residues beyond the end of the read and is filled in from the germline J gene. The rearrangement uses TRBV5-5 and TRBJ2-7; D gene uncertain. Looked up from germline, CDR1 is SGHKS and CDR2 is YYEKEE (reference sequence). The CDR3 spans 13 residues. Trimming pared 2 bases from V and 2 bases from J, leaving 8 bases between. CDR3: CASSFWHTYEQYF. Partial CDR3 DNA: TGTGCCAGCAGCTTCTGGCACACCTACGAG.

The CDR3 loop is CASRKTGGEMNTEAFF. CDR3 DNA, as far as it was read: TGTGCCAGCAGGAAGACGGGGGGAGAGATGAACACTGAA. The chain joins TRBV2 to TRBJ1-1; D might be TRBD1 (5 bases). The read halts 3 residues ahead of the CDR3 end, with the missing end drawn from the germline J gene. CDR1 is SNHLY and CDR2 is FYNNEI in the germline V gene. The CDR3 is 16 residues long. V lost 6 bases and J 0 bases, leaving 17 bases between the germline ends.

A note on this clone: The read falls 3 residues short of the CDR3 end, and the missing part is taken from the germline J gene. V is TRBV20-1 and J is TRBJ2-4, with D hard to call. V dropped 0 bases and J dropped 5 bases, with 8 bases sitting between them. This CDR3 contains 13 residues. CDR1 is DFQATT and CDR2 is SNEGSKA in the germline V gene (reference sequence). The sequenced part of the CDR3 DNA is TGCAGTGCTAGAGATCTCCTCCAAAACATT. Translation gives CSARDLLQNI. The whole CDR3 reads CSARDLLQNIQYF.

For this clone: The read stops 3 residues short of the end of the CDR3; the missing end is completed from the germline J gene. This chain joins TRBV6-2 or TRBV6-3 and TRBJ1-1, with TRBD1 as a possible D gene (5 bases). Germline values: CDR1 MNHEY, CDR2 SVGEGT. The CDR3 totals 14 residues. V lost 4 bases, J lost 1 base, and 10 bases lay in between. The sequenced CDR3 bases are TGTGCCAGCAGTTTAACAAGGGGGAACACTGAA. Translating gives CASSLTRGNTE. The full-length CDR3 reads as CASSLTRGNTEAFF.

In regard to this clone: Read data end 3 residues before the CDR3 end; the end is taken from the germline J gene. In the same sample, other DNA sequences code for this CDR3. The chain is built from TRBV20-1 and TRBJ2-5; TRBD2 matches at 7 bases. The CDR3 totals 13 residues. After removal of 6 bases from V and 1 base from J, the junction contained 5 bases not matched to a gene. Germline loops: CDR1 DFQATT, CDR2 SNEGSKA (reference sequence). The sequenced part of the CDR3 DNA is TGCAGTGCCCGATCTAGCGGCCAAGAGACC. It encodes CSARSSGQET. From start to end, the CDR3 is CSARSSGQETQYF.

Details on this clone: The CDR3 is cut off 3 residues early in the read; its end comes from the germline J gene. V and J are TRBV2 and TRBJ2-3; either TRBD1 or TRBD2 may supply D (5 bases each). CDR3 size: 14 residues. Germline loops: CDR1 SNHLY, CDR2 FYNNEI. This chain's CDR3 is CASSESGSNQPQYF. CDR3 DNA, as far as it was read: TGTGCCAGCAGTGAATCAGGGAGCAATCAGCCG.

The covered CDR3 bases are TGTGCCAGCAGCCCCGGGGGGAGCACCGGGGAG. It encodes CASSPGGSTGE. From start to end, the CDR3 is CASSPGGSTGELFF. The chain has TRBV28 and TRBJ2-2, with 7 bases matching TRBD2. The read terminates 3 residues ahead of where the CDR3 ends, so the germline J gene completes it. Trimming removed 6 bases from V and 4 bases from J; junction bases left unmatched: 5. Germline V lookup: CDR1 MDHEN, CDR2 SYDVKM. CDR3 length: 14 residues.

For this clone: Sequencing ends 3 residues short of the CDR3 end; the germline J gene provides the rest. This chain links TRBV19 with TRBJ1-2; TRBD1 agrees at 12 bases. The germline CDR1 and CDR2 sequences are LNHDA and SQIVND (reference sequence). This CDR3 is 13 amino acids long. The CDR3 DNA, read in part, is TGTGCCAGGGGACAGGGGGCGAGATATGAA. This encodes CARGQGARYE. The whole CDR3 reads CARGQGARYEYTF. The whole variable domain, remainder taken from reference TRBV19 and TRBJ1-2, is DGGITQSPKYLFRKEGQNVTLSCEQNLNHDAMYWYRQDPGQGLRLIYYSQIVNDFQKGDIAEGYSVSREKKESFPLTVTSAQKNPTAFYLCARGQGARYEYTFGSGTRLTVV.

This chain's CDR3 is CASSFGQTYEQYF. The sequenced part of the CDR3 DNA is TGTGCCAGCAGCTTCGGACAGACCTACGAG. The rearrangement joins TRBV11-2 to TRBJ2-7; maybe TRBD1 (6 bases). The CDR3 extends 3 residues past the end of the read, so its final part is completed from the germline J gene. Germline loops: CDR1 SGHAT, CDR2 FQNNGV. The V end was cut by 3 bases, the J end by 2 bases, with 8 bases between. The CDR3 length is 13 residues.

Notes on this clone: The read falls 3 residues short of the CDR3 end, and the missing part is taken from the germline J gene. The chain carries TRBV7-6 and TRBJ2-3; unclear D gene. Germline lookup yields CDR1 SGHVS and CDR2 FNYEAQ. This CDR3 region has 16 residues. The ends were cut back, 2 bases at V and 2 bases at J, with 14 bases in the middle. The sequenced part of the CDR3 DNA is TGTGCCAGCAGCTTAACAAGTACAAGAGTCACAGATACG. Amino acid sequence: CASSLTSTRVTDT. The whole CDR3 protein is CASSLTSTRVTDTQYF.

The CDR3 is CASSRDRGYDEQFF. The covered CDR3 bases are TGTGCCAGCAGCCGGGACAGAGGTTATGATGAG. V is TRBV7-9 and J is TRBJ2-1; 7 nucleotides align to TRBD1. The CDR3 end lies 3 residues beyond the end of the read and is filled in from the germline J gene. This CDR3 is built from 14 residues. Trimming removed 5 bases from V and 8 bases from J; junction bases left unmatched: 9. CDR1 is SEHNR, CDR2 FQNEAQ, per germline (reference sequence).

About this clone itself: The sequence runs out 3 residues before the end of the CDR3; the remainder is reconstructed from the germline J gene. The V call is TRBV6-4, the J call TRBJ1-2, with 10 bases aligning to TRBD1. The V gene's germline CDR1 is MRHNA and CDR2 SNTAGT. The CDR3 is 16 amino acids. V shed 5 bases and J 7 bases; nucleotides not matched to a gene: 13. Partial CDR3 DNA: TGTGCCAGCAGTAGGGACAGGGGAGGTCTTATCGGTGGC. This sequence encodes CASSRDRGGLIGG. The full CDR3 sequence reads CASSRDRGGLIGGYTF.

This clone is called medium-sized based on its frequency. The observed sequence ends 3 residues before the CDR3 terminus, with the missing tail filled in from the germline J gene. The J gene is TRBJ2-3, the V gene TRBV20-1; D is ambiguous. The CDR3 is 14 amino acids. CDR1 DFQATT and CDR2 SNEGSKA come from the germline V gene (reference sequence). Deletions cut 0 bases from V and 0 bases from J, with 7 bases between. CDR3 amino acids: CSARDPTSTDTQYF. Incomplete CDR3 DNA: TGCAGTGCTAGAGACCCCACTAGCACAGATACG.

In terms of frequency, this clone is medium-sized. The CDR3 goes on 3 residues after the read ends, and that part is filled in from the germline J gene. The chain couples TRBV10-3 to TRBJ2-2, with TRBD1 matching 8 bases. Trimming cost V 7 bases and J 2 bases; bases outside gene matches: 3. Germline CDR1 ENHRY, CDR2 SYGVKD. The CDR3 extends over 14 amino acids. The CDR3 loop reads CAITTGGNTGELFF. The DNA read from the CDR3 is TGTGCCATCACCACAGGGGGAAACACCGGGGAG.

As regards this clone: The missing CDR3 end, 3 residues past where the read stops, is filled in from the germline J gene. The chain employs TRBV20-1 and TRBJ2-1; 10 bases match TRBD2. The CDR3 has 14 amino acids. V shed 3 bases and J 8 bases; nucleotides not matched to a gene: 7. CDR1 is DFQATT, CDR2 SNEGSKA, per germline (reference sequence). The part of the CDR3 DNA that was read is TGCAGTGCTAGTAGGACTAGCGGTAATGATGAG. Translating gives CSASRTSGNDE. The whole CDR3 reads CSASRTSGNDEQFF.

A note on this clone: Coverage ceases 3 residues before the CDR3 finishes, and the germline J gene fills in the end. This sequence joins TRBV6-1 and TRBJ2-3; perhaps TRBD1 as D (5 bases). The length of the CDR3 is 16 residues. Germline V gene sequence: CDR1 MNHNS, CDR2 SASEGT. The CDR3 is CASSEASGARNQPQYF. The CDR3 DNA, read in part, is TGTGCCAGCAGTGAAGCTTCTGGGGCTCGCAATCAGCCG.

The CDR3 loop reads CASSLSAGLASPLHF. The CDR3 bases that were read are TGTGCCAGCAGCTTATCCGCAGGGCTGGCTTCACCC. The chain has TRBV7-9 and TRBJ1-6; possible D gene TRBD1, 5 bases. Read sequence stops 3 residues before the CDR3 end, and the germline J gene provides the missing end. Between the trimmed V and J ends, which lost 2 bases and 9 bases, there was a span of 14 bases. Germline CDR1 is SEHNR and CDR2 is FQNEAQ (reference sequence). There are 15 residues in the CDR3.

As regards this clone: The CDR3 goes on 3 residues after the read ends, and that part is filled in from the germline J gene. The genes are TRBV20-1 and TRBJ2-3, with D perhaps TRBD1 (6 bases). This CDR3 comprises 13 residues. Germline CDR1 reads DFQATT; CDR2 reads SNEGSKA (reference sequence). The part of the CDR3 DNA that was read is TGCAGTGCTAGGGGACAACGTCAAGAGACG. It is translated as CSARGQRQET. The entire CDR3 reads CSARGQRQETQYF.

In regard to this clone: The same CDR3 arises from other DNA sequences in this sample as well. The part of the CDR3 DNA that was read is TGTGCCAGCAGCTTGGCAGGGAACTATGGC. It specifies CASSLAGNYG. The full CDR3 reads CASSLAGNYGYTF. V is TRBV5-5 and J is TRBJ1-2, with D maybe TRBD1 (5 bases). The sequenced fragment ends 3 residues before the CDR3 boundary, so the rest is inferred from the germline J gene. Germline V gene sequence: CDR1 SGHKS, CDR2 YYEKEE (reference sequence). The CDR3 runs to 13 residues. With 0 bases removed from V and 2 bases from J, the gap between germline ends came to 5 bases.

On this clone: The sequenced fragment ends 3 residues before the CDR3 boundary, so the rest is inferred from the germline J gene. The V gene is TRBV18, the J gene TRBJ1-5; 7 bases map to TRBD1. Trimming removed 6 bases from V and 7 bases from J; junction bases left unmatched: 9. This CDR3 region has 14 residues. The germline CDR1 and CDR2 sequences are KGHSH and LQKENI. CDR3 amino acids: CASSPGGTGQPQHF. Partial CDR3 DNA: TGTGCCAGCTCCCCAGGGGGGACGGGGCAGCCC.

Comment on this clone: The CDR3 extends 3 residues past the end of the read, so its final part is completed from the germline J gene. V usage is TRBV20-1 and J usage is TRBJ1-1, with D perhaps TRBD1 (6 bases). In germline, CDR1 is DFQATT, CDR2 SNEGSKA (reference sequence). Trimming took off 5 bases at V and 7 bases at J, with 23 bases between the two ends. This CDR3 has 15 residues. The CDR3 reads CSASAGQGRPREAFF. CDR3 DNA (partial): TGCAGTGCTTCCGCGGGACAAGGACGACCCCGTGAA.

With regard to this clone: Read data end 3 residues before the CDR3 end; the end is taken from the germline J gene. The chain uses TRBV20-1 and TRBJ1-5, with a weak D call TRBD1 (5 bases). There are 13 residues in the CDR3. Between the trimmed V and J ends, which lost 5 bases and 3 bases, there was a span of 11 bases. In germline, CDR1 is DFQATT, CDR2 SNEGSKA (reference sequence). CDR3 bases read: TGCAGTGCTGCGCAGGGACTCAATCAGCCC. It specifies CSAAQGLNQP. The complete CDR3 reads CSAAQGLNQPQHF.

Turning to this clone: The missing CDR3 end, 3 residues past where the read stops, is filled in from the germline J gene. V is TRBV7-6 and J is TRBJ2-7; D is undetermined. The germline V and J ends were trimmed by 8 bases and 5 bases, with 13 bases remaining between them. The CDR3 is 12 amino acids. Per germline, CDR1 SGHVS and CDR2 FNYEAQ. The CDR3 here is CASGPGEDEQYF. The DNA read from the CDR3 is TGTGCCAGCGGCCCAGGTGAAGACGAG.

This chain's CDR3 is CSASSGGSTDTQYF. CDR3 DNA, as far as it was read: TGCAGTGCTAGCAGCGGGGGCAGCACAGATACG. The V and J genes are TRBV20-1 and TRBJ2-3; TRBD2 agrees at 8 bases. The read stops 3 residues short of the end of the CDR3; the missing end is completed from the germline J gene. V trimming: 3 bases; J trimming: 0 bases; junction bases outside the gene matches: 2. CDR1 is DFQATT, CDR2 SNEGSKA, per germline (reference sequence). This CDR3 contains 14 residues.